This TCR beta chain was recorded in a study of blood T cell repertoires in COVID-19. This clone has a single count. Sequencing used immunoSEQ multiplex PCR; TCRdb keeps in-frame clones, though not all of them. This sample has more than 85,000 clones, with more than 80% found just once. The germline V gene has CDR1 MGHRA and CDR2 YSYEKL. CDR3 length equals 17 residues. The germline V and J ends were trimmed by 1 base and 4 bases, with 18 bases remaining between them. This chain uses TRBV4-1 with TRBJ2-3, with D possibly matching TRBD1 (6 bases). This clonotype was obtained from a human donor in a cohort sampled during active COVID-19. The sample consisted of peripheral blood. CDR3 in DNA: TGCGCCAGCAGCCAAGGACGCGCAGGGGTTAAGGCAGATACGCAGTATTTT. Translated: CASSQGRAGVKADTQYF.